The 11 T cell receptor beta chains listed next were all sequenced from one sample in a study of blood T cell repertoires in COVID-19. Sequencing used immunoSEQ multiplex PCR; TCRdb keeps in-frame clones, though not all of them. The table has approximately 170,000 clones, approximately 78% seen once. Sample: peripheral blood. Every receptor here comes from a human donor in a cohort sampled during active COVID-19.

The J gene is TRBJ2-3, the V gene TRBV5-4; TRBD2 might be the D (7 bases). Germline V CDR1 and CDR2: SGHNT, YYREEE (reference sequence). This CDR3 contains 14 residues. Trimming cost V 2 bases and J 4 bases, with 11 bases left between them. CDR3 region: CASSFWGGSDTQYF. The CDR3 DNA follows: TGTGCCAGCAGCTTTTGGGGGGGCTCAGATACGCAGTATTTT.

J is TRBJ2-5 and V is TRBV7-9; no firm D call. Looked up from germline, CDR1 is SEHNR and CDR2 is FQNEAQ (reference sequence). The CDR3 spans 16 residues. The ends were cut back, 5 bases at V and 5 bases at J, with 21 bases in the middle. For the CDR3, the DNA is TGTGCCAGCAGCCCCCCAAAGTTAGCTCAATACGAGACCCAGTACTTC. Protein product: CASSPPKLAQYETQYF.

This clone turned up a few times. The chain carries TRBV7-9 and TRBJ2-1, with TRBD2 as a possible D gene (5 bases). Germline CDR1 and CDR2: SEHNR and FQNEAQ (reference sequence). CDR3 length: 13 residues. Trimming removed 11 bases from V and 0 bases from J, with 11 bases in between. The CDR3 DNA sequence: TGTGCCTCGGACTCGAGCTCCTACAATGAGCAGTTCTTC. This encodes CASDSSSYNEQFF.

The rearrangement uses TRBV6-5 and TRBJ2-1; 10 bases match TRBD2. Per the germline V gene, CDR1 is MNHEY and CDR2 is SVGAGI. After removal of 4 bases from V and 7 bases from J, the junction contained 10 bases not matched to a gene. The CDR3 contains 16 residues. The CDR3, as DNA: TGTGCCAGCAGTTCCACACGACGAGCGGGAGGGAATGAGCAGTTCTTC. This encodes CASSSTRRAGGNEQFF.

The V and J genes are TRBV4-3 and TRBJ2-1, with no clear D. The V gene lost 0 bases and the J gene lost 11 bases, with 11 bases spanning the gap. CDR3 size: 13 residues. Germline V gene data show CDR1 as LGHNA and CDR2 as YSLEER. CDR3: CASSQERRVKQFF. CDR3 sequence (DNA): TGCGCCAGCAGCCAAGAGCGCCGGGTTAAGCAGTTCTTC.

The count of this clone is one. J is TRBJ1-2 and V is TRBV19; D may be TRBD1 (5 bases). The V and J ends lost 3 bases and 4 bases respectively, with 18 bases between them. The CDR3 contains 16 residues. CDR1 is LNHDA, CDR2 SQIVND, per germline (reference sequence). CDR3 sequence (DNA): TGTGCCAGTAGTATCGGTTCGGCAGGTGACAGCTATGGCTACACCTTC. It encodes CASSIGSAGDSYGYTF.

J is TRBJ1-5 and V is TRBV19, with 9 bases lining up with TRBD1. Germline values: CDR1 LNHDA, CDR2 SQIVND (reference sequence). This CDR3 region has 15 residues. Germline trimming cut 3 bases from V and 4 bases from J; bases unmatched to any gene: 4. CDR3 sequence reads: CASSISDRGNQPQHF. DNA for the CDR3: TGTGCCAGTAGTATTTCAGACAGGGGGAATCAGCCCCAGCATTTT. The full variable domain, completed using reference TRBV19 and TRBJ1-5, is DGGITQSPKYLFRKEGQNVTLSCEQNLNHDAMYWYRQDPGQGLRLIYYSQIVNDFQKGDIAEGYSVSREKKESFPLTVTSAQKNPTAFYLCASSISDRGNQPQHFGDGTRLSIL.

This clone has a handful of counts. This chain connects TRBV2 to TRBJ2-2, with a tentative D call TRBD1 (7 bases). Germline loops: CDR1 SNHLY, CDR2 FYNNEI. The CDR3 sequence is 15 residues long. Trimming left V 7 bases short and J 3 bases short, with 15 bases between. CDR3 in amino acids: CASMMQGGDTGELFF. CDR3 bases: TGTGCCAGCATGATGCAGGGGGGTGACACCGGGGAGCTGTTTTTT. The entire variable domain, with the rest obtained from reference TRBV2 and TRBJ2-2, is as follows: EPEVTQTPSHQVTQMGQEVILRCVPISNHLYFYWYRQILGQKVEFLVSFYNNEISEKSEIFDDQFSVERPDGSNFTLKIRSTKLEDSAMYFCASMMQGGDTGELFFGEGSRLTVL.

CDR3 in amino acids: CASSFGGRTDTQYF. The CDR3 DNA reads TGTGCCAGCAGCTTTGGGGGGAGAACAGATACGCAGTATTTT. The genes are TRBV7-3 and TRBJ2-3; D may be TRBD2 (6 bases). The germline V gene has CDR1 SGHTA and CDR2 FQGTGA. The CDR3 sequence is 14 residues long. Trimming cost V 3 bases and J 3 bases, with 10 bases left between them.

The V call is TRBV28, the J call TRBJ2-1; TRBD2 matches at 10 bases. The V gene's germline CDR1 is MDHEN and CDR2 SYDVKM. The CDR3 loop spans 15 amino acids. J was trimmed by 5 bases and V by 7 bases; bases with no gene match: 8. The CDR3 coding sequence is TGTGCCAGCACTACCGGGACTAGCGTCGACAATGAGCAGTTCTTC. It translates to CASTTGTSVDNEQFF.

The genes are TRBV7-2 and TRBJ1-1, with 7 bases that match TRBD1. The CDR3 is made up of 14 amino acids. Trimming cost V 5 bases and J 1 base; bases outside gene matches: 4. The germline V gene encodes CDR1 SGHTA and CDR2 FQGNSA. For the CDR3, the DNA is TGTGCCAGCAGCCCGTGGACAGGGAACACTGAAGCTTTCTTT. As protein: CASSPWTGNTEAFF.